This T cell receptor beta chain appears in the sequencing data of a study of early T cells in non-severe SARS-CoV-2 infection. Across the study: Alpha and beta chains were unpaired, from unsorted whole-blood bulk RNA. Study-level findings and limits: Using VDJdb, the matching emphasized anti-spike CD8 responses while missing private and CD4 specificities.

Each cDNA molecule carried a unique molecular identifier. TCRdb recomputed calls from the 5' RACE reads with MiXCR, one row per CDR3 protein. The sample contains tens of thousands of distinct CDR3 sequences, more than 3.5% of which appear only once. A remark on this clonotype: As yet, its antigen is unknown.

The specimen was whole blood. This clonotype originated in an adult who was a healthcare worker with PCR-confirmed SARS-CoV-2 infection or an uninfected control (not recorded which).

The CDR3 nucleotides are TGTGCCAGCAGTCCCGGACAGGGCACAGATACGCAGTATTTT. It yields the protein CASSPGQGTDTQYF. This chain uses TRBV12-3 or TRBV12-4 with TRBJ2-3; 7 bases align to TRBD1. Trimming took 5 bases from V and 1 from J; bases not matched to a gene: 3. This CDR3 comprises 14 residues.